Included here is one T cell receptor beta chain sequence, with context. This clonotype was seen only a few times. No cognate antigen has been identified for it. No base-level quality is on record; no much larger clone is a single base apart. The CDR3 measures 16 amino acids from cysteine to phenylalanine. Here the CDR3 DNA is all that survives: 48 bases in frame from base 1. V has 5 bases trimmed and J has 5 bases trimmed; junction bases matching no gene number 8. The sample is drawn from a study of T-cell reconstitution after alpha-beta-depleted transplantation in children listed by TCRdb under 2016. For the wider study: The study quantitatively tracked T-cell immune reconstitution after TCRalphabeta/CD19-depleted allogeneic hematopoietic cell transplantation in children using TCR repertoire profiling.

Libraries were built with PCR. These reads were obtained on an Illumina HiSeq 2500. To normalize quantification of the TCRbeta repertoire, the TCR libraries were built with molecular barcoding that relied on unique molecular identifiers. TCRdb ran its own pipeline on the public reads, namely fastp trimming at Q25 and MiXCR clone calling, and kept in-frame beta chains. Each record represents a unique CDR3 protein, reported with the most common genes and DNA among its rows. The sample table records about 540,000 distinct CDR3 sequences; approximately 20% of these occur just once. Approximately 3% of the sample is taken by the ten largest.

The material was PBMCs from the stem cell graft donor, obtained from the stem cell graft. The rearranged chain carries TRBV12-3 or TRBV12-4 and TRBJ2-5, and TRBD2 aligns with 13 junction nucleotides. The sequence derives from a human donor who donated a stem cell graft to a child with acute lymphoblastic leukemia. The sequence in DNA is TGTGCCAGCAGTCTTGGACTAGCGGGAGTGCGGGAGACCCAGTACTTC. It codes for CASSLGLAGVRETQYF.